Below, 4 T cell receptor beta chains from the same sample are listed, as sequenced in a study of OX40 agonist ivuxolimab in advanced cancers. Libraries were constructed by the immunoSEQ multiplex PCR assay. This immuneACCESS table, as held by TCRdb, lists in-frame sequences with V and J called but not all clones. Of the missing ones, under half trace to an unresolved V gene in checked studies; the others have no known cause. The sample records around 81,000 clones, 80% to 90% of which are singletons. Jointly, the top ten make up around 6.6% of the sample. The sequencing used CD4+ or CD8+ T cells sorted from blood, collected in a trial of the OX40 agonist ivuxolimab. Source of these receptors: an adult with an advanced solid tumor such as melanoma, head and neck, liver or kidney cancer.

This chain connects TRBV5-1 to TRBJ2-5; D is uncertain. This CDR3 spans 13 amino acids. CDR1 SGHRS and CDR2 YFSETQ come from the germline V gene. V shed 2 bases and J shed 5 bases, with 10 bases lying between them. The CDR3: CASSFSLGETQYF. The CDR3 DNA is TGCGCCAGCAGCTTTTCTCTAGGGGAGACCCAGTACTTC.

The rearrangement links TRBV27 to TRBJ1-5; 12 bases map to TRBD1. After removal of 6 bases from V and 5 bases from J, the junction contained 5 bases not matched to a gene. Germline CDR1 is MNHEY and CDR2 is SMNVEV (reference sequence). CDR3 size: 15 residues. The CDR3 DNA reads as TGTGCCAGCAGAACCGGGACAGGGGGCGATCAGCCCCAGCATTTT. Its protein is CASRTGTGGDQPQHF.

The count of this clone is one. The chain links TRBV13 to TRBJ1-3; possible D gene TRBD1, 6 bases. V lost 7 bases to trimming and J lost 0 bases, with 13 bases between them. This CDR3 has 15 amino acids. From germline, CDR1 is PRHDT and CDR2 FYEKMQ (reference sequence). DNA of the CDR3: TGTGCCAGCAAAGGAACGGGGGCCTCTGGAAACACCATATATTTT. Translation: CASKGTGASGNTIYF.

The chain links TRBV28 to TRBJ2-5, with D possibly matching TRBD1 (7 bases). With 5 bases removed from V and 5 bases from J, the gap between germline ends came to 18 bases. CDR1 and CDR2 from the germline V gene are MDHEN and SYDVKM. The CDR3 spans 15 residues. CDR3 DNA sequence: TGTGCCAGCAGTCCCCCGGCAGGGGGGTGGGAGACCCAGTACTTC. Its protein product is CASSPPAGGWETQYF.